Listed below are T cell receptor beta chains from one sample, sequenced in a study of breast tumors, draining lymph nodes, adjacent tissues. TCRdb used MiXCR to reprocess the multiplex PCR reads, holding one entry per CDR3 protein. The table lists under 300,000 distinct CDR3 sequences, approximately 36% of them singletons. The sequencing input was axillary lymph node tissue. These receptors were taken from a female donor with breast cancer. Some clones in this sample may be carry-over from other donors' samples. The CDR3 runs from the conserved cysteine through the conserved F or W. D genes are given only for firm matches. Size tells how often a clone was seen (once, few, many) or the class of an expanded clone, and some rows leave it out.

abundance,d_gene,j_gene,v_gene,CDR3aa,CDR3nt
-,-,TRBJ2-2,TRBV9,CASSAGVNTGELFF,TGTGCCAGCAGCGCCGGGGTCAACACCGGGGAGCTGTTTTTT
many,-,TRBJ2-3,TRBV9,CASSRGDTQYF,TGTGCCAGCAGCCGAGGGGATACGCAGTATTTT
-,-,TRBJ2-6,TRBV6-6,CASSYSDSPGANVLTF,TGTGCCAGCAGTTACTCTGACAGCCCTGGGGCCAACGTCCTGACTTTC
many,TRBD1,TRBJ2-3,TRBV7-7,CASSFGTGLGTDTQYF,TGTGCTAGCAGCTTCGGGACAGGCCTCGGCACAGATACGCAGTATTTT
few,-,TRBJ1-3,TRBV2,CASPRGSGNTIYF,TGTGCCAGCCCCCGGGGCTCTGGAAACACCATATATTTT
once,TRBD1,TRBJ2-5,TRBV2,CASSPFRDRTLQETQYF,TGTGCCAGCAGCCCCTTCCGGGACAGAACACTCCAAGAGACCCAGTACTTC
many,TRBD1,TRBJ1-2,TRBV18,CASTGDSSSYGYTF,TGTGCCAGCACTGGGGACAGTTCGTCCTATGGCTACACCTTC
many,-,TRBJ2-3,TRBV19,CASSGSDTQYF,TGTGCCAGTAGCGGGTCAGATACGCAGTATTTT
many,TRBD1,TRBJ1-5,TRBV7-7,CASSSDRWTGGDQPQHF,TGTGCTAGCAGCTCCGACCGATGGACAGGGGGCGATCAGCCCCAGCATTTT
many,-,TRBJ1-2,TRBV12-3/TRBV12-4,CASSQPGLNYGYTF,TGTGCCAGCAGTCAACCGGGCCTTAACTATGGCTACACCTTC
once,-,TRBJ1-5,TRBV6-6,CASTPNRVRSNQPQHF,TGTGCCAGCACCCCGAACAGGGTACGGAGCAATCAGCCCCAGCATTTT
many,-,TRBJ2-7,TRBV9,CASSEGTSKSYEQYF,TGTGCCAGCAGCGAGGGGACGTCGAAATCCTACGAGCAGTACTTC
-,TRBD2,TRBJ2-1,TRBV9,CASSLVGGAEEQFF,TGTGCCAGCAGCTTAGTCGGGGGGGCCGAGGAGCAGTTCTTC
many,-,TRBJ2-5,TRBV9,CASSVGAGAPQETQYF,TGTGCCAGCAGCGTAGGGGCGGGGGCACCTCAAGAGACCCAGTACTTC
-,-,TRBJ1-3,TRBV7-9,CASSSGLLSGNTIYF,TGTGCCAGCAGCTCAGGGTTACTCTCTGGAAACACCATATATTTT
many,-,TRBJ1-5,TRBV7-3,CASSGPVYQPQHF,TGTGCCAGCAGCGGGCCAGTTTATCAGCCCCAGCATTTT
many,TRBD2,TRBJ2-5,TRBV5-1,CASSFLGEGKTQYF,TGCGCCAGCAGCTTTCTCGGGGAGGGGAAGACCCAGTACTTC
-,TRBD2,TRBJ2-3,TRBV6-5,CASSYSTGGRTDTQYF,TGTGCCAGCAGTTACTCGACGGGGGGAAGAACAGATACGCAGTATTTT
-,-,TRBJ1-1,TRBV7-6,CASSRLGLNTEAFF,TGTGCCAGCAGCCGGCTGGGGCTGAACACTGAAGCTTTCTTT
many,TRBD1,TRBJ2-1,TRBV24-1,CATSQGTAYNEQFF,TGTGCCACCAGTCAAGGGACAGCTTACAATGAGCAGTTCTTC
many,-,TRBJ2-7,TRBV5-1,CASSQDPRSYEQYF,TGCGCCAGCAGTCAGGACCCTAGGAGCTACGAGCAGTACTTC
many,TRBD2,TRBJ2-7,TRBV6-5,CASSYRREWYEQYF,TGTGCCAGCAGTTACCGGCGGGAGTGGTACGAGCAGTACTTC
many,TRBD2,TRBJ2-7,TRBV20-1,CSASWPSGYEQYF,TGCAGTGCTAGTTGGCCTAGCGGTTACGAGCAGTACTTC
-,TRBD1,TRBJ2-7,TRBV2,CARTGVAYEQYF,TGTGCCAGAACAGGGGTTGCCTACGAGCAGTACTTC
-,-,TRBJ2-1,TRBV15,CATSTRDEQFF,TGTGCCACCAGCACCAGGGATGAGCAGTTCTTC
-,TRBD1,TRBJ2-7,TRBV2,CASRHTGVGNERYF,TGTGCCAGCAGGCATACAGGGGTGGGTAACGAGCGGTACTTC
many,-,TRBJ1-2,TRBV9,CASTSQPLSGYTF,TGTGCCAGCACTTCCCAACCCCTTTCTGGCTACACCTTC
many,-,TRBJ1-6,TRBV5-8,CASSFDNRQGSPLHF,TGTGCCAGCAGCTTTGATAATCGTCAGGGGTCACCCCTCCACTTT
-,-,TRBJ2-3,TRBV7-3,CASSLTNNEQYF,TGTGCCAGCAGCTTGACGAACAATGAGCAGTATTTT
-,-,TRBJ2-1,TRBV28,CASSQRTSSYNEQFF,TGTGCCAGCAGTCAGAGGACCAGCTCCTACAATGAGCAGTTCTTC
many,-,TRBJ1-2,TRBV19,CASSLRTLAHYGYTF,TGTGCCAGTAGTCTCCGGACGCTCGCGCACTATGGCTACACCTTC
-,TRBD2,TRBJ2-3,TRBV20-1,CSAEGLAGRTDTQYF,TGCAGTGCTGAGGGACTAGCGGGACGGACAGATACGCAGTATTTT
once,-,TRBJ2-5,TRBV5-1,CASSLGGTQYF,TGCGCCAGCAGCTTAGGAGGGACCCAGTACTTC
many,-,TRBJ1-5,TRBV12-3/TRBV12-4,CASKKGLSNQPQHF,TGTGCCAGCAAGAAGGGACTTAGCAATCAGCCCCAGCATTTT
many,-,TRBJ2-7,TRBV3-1,CASSHTGPVIREQYF,TGTGCCAGCAGCCATACGGGACCCGTGATCCGCGAGCAGTACTTC
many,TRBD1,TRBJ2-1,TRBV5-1,CASTGQGIYNEQFF,TGCGCCAGCACGGGACAGGGTATATACAATGAGCAGTTCTTC
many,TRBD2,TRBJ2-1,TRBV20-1,CSARARTSGSRGEQFF,TGCAGTGCTAGAGCCCGGACTAGCGGGAGCCGCGGTGAGCAGTTCTTC
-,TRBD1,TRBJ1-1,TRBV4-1,CASSQGVNTEAFF,TGCGCCAGCAGTCAGGGGGTCAACACTGAAGCTTTCTTT